This T cell receptor beta chain was observed in a study of neurological immune-mediated disorders. Concerning this clonotype itself: The junction differs from germline at one of its ends, possibly a read error.

This sample's time point: longitudinal time-point 2. The study built unsorted libraries from 2 million PBMCs kept at -80 C. From germline, CDR1 is MDHEN and CDR2 SYDVKM. This CDR3 spans 11 amino acids. With 10-nucleotide random UMIs included, cDNA was synthesized by 5'RACE. Whenever a sequencing run was performed, it yielded over 170 million TCR-beta sequences from 15-18 subjects. Using its own MiXCR run on the 5' RACE reads, TCRdb lists one record per CDR3 protein. The profile shows about 49,000 distinct CDR3 sequences, around 12% of them singletons. This receptor was identified in a male donor with HTLV-1-associated myelopathy (HAM/TSP). This chain links TRBV28 with TRBJ2-7; perhaps D is TRBD1 or TRBD2 (5 bases each). The sample comprised PBMCs. CDR3: CASSFPGTAHF. As DNA, the CDR3 is TGTGCCAGCAGTTTCCCCGGGACGGCCCACTTC.